A selection of T cell receptor beta chains follows, all from one sample in a study of blood T cells in healthy people across ages. TCRdb used MiXCR to reprocess the 5' RACE reads, holding one entry per CDR3 protein. This table holds 1.5 million or so distinct CDR3 sequences, approximately 38% found once. The sequencing input was blood. Receptors originate from a young woman in good health. CDR3s include the opening cysteine and the closing phenylalanine or tryptophan. Fields, in order: D gene, clone size, V gene, J gene, CDR3 DNA, CDR3 protein. D genes are given only for firm matches. Clone size is not always given. Where it is, it says once, few, many or a class for expanded clones.

d_call: NA
clone_size: NA
v_call: TRBV7-9
j_call: TRBJ2-5
cdr3_nt: TGTGCCAGCACCCACTCGGGGGATACAGAGACCCAGTACTTC
cdr3_aa: CASTHSGDTETQYF

d_call: NA
clone_size: many
v_call: TRBV4-1
j_call: TRBJ2-3
cdr3_nt: TGCGCCAGCAGCCCCCCGGGCGCCGATACGCAGTATTTT
cdr3_aa: CASSPPGADTQYF

d_call: NA
clone_size: NA
v_call: TRBV14
j_call: TRBJ1-2
cdr3_nt: TGTGCCAGCAGCCAAGTTTTGGGGATTAACGGCTACACCTTC
cdr3_aa: CASSQVLGINGYTF

d_call: TRBD2
clone_size: NA
v_call: TRBV12-3/TRBV12-4
j_call: TRBJ2-1
cdr3_nt: TGTGCCAGCAGCGCCGAGAGAGCGGGGTTCGGTGAGCAGTTCTTC
cdr3_aa: CASSAERAGFGEQFF

d_call: NA
clone_size: NA
v_call: TRBV6-2/TRBV6-3
j_call: TRBJ2-7
cdr3_nt: TGTGCCAGCAGTCAACCAGCGAGGACCTACGAGCAGTACTTC
cdr3_aa: CASSQPARTYEQYF

d_call: NA
clone_size: NA
v_call: TRBV5-1
j_call: TRBJ2-7
cdr3_nt: TGCGCCAGCAGCTCCTTGGACAGCACCTACGAGCAGTACTTC
cdr3_aa: CASSSLDSTYEQYF

d_call: NA
clone_size: NA
v_call: TRBV29-1
j_call: TRBJ2-5
cdr3_nt: TGCAGCGTACCAGAGACCCAGTACTTC
cdr3_aa: CSVPETQYF

d_call: NA
clone_size: few
v_call: TRBV7-9
j_call: TRBJ1-5
cdr3_nt: TGTGCCAGCAGCTTTGCGGGGGGTGGTCAGCCCCAGCATTTT
cdr3_aa: CASSFAGGGQPQHF

d_call: TRBD2
clone_size: few
v_call: TRBV6-1
j_call: TRBJ2-6
cdr3_nt: TGTGGGGGGAGGGCTGGGGCCAACGTCCTGACTTTC
cdr3_aa: CGGRAGANVLTF

d_call: TRBD2
clone_size: many
v_call: TRBV11-2
j_call: TRBJ2-3
cdr3_nt: TGTGCCAGCAGCTTTAGCGGGGGGGACACAGATACGCAGTATTTT
cdr3_aa: CASSFSGGDTDTQYF

d_call: TRBD1
clone_size: few
v_call: TRBV5-1
j_call: TRBJ2-7
cdr3_nt: TGCGCCAGCAGCCGATCCCTAACAGGGGGCGAGCAGTACTTC
cdr3_aa: CASSRSLTGGEQYF

d_call: NA
clone_size: NA
v_call: TRBV7-9
j_call: TRBJ1-2
cdr3_nt: TGTGCCAGCAGCCCCCTCGGGGGTAGCGGCTACACCTTC
cdr3_aa: CASSPLGGSGYTF

d_call: TRBD1
clone_size: NA
v_call: TRBV7-2
j_call: TRBJ2-6
cdr3_nt: TGTGCCAGCAGACCCAAAGGGGACAGATTAATTGGGGCCAACGTCCTGACTTTC
cdr3_aa: CASRPKGDRLIGANVLTF

d_call: TRBD2
clone_size: NA
v_call: TRBV20-1
j_call: TRBJ2-1
cdr3_nt: TGCAGTGCTAGCTCCGGGACTAGCGGCCAGGGGGGCTACAATGAGCAGTTCTTC
cdr3_aa: CSASSGTSGQGGYNEQFF

d_call: TRBD2
clone_size: once
v_call: TRBV5-5
j_call: TRBJ2-2
cdr3_nt: TGTGCCAGCAGCTCTGGAGGGACTAGCGGGAGGGCCGGGGAGCTGTTTTTT
cdr3_aa: CASSSGGTSGRAGELFF

d_call: TRBD2
clone_size: many
v_call: TRBV4-2
j_call: TRBJ2-1
cdr3_nt: TGTGCCAGCAGCCAAGAATATGGTGCCGGACTAGCGGGAGGGAATGAGCAGTTCTTC
cdr3_aa: CASSQEYGAGLAGGNEQFF

d_call: NA
clone_size: NA
v_call: TRBV5-1
j_call: TRBJ2-5
cdr3_nt: TGCGCCAGCAGCTTGGGGGGGTGGACCCAAGAGACCCAGTACTTC
cdr3_aa: CASSLGGWTQETQYF

d_call: TRBD1
clone_size: NA
v_call: TRBV27
j_call: TRBJ1-2
cdr3_nt: TGTGCCAGCAGCCCGGGACAGGGGGTTTGGGGTGACTATGGCTACACCTTC
cdr3_aa: CASSPGQGVWGDYGYTF

d_call: TRBD2
clone_size: NA
v_call: TRBV12-3/TRBV12-4
j_call: TRBJ2-3
cdr3_nt: TGTGCCAGCAGTGCGCTAGCGGGAGATGAGCAGTATTTT
cdr3_aa: CASSALAGDEQYF

d_call: NA
clone_size: few
v_call: TRBV5-1
j_call: TRBJ2-1
cdr3_nt: TGCGCCAGCAGCTTGGAGGGGAAGTACAATGAGCAGTTCTTC
cdr3_aa: CASSLEGKYNEQFF

d_call: NA
clone_size: few
v_call: TRBV6-6
j_call: TRBJ2-3
cdr3_nt: TGTGCCAGCACCTTTGACCAGATCACAGATACGCAGTATTTT
cdr3_aa: CASTFDQITDTQYF

d_call: NA
clone_size: NA
v_call: TRBV12-3/TRBV12-4
j_call: TRBJ2-1
cdr3_nt: TGTGCCAGCAGCCAAACCCCCGGTAGGGGTATCTACAATGAGCAGTTCTTC
cdr3_aa: CASSQTPGRGIYNEQFF

d_call: NA
clone_size: few
v_call: TRBV28
j_call: TRBJ1-5
cdr3_nt: TGTGCCAGCAGATCGATCAATCAGCCCCAGCATTTT
cdr3_aa: CASRSINQPQHF

d_call: NA
clone_size: once
v_call: TRBV18
j_call: TRBJ2-3
cdr3_nt: TGTGCCAGCTCACCACGGGGGACGACTAGCACAGATACGCAGTATTTT
cdr3_aa: CASSPRGTTSTDTQYF